This paragraph reports one T cell receptor beta chain. The data belong to a study of shared clonotypes between healthy human individuals. V was pared by 2 bases and J by 6 bases, with 5 bases of the junction left unmatched. CDR1 is MNHNS, CDR2 SASEGT, per germline. This CDR3 contains 16 residues. TCRdb's copy holds only in-frame clones and misses some; the assay was immunoSEQ multiplex PCR. The profile shows about 2.4 million clones, 90% to 95% of them singletons. This receptor was obtained from a man younger than 35 in good health. Some clones in this sample may be carry-over from other donors' samples. The material sequenced was naive CD4+ T cells from PBMCs. This sample's subset: CD45RA+ positively selected. This chain links TRBV6-1 with TRBJ1-5, with TRBD1 identical over 12 bases. CDR3 sequence: CASSEPGQGALQPQHF. The CDR3, as DNA: TGTGCCAGCAGTGAACCGGGACAGGGGGCCCTTCAGCCCCAGCATTTT.